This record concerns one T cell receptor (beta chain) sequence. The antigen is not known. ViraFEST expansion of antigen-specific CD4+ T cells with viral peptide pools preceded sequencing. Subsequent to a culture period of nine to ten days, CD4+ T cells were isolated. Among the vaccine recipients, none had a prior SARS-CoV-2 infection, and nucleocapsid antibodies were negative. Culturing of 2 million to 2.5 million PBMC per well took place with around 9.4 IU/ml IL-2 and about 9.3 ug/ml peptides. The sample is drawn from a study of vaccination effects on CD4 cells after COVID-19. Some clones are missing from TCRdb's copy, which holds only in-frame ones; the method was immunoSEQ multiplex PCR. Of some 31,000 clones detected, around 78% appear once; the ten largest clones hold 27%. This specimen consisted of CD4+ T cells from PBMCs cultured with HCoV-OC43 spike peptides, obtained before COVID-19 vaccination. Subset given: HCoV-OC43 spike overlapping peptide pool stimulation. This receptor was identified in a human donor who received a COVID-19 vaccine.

CDR3 in amino acids: CASSKGQLSYNEQFF. DNA of the CDR3: TGTGCCAGCAGCAAGGGACAGCTCTCCTACAATGAGCAGTTCTTC. The V call is TRBV5-8, the J call TRBJ2-1, with 7 bases aligning to TRBD1. V was clipped by 4 bases and J by 0 bases; unmatched bases: 4. The CDR3 has 15 amino acids. Per the germline V gene, CDR1 is SGHTS and CDR2 is YDEGEE. The full variable domain, in which reference TRBV5-8 and TRBJ2-1 provide the parts outside the CDR3, is EAGVTQSPTHLIKTRGQQATLRCSPISGHTSVYWYQQALGLGLQFLLWYDEGEERNRGNFPPRFSGRQFPNYSSELNVNALELEDSALYLCASSKGQLSYNEQFFGPGTRLTVL.